This entry describes one TCR beta chain. This CDR3 has 14 amino acids. The ends were cut back, 6 bases at V and 4 bases at J, with 12 bases in the middle. The germline gives CDR1 SGHTA, CDR2 FQGNSA. The data derive from a study of blood T cells in healthy people across ages. A second PCR of 7 to 11 cycles used a sample-barcoded 5' primer and a J-beta primer mix. Template switching added a 12-random-nucleotide identifier to every cDNA molecule. Individual samples furnished no less than 3 million CDR3-containing paired-end reads apiece. TCRdb itself ran the 5' RACE reads through MiXCR, one entry per CDR3 protein. The table lists roughly 700,000 distinct CDR3 sequences, over 45% of them singletons, with roughly 31% in the top ten.

This sequence originates from a woman aged 60-70 years in good health. The rearrangement uses TRBV7-2 and TRBJ2-2; D is undetermined. Material: blood. CDR3 sequence (DNA): TGTGCCAGCAGATTCGGTCAAGCCACCGGGGAGCTGTTTTTT. Its translation is CASRFGQATGELFF.